The 31 T cell receptor beta chains listed next were all sequenced from one sample in a study of blood T cell repertoires in COVID-19. Sequencing used immunoSEQ multiplex PCR; TCRdb keeps in-frame clones, though not all of them. The sample includes about 160,000 clones, 82% of them seen just once. The source material was peripheral blood. Receptor source: a woman between 40 and 55 years old with COVID-19, enrolled during active disease.

CDR3 amino acids: CASSWGRTRDEQFF. DNA of the CDR3: TGTGCCAGCAGCTGGGGGCGGACTAGGGATGAGCAGTTCTTC. The V call is TRBV5-4, the J call TRBJ2-1; possible D gene TRBD2, 7 bases. This CDR3 is built from 14 residues. Germline CDR1 SGHNT, CDR2 YYREEE (reference sequence). The V gene lost 3 bases and the J gene lost 8 bases, with 15 bases spanning the gap.

The chain employs TRBV7-3 and TRBJ2-1; D unclear. With 5 bases removed from V and 8 bases from J, the gap between germline ends came to 10 bases. The CDR3 runs 12 residues. The germline V gene encodes CDR1 SGHTA and CDR2 FQGTGA. CDR3 in DNA: TGTGCCAGCAGCCAAACGGGTCATGAGCAGTTCTTC. It yields the protein CASSQTGHEQFF.

The chain carries TRBV5-4 and TRBJ1-2, with 7 bases that match TRBD1. With 4 bases clipped from V and 3 bases from J, the junction kept 9 bases outside the gene matches. The CDR3 runs to 15 residues. Germline loops: CDR1 SGHNT, CDR2 YYREEE (reference sequence). The CDR3 nucleotides are TGTGCCAGCAGCGCAGACTTCGGGACAGACTATGGCTACACCTTC. It is translated as CASSADFGTDYGYTF.

Regarding this clone: The sample contains more than one DNA sequence encoding this CDR3. The rearrangement joins TRBV30 to TRBJ2-7; possibly TRBD1 for D (5 bases). Germline CDR1 and CDR2: GTSNPN and SVGIG (reference sequence). The CDR3 is 11 amino acids. The CDR3, as DNA: TGCGCCTGGTCCAGGGCTTACGAGCAGTACGTC. This codes for CAWSRAYEQYV.

The chain employs TRBV14 and TRBJ2-3; 7 bases fit TRBD2. This CDR3 has 15 amino acids. Germline CDR1 SGHDN, CDR2 FVKESK. With 4 bases clipped from V and 3 bases from J, the junction kept 7 bases outside the gene matches. The CDR3 reads CASSPPPGGTDTQYF. The DNA for the CDR3 is TGTGCCAGCAGCCCCCCCCCGGGGGGTACAGATACGCAGTATTTT.

This clone was seen just once. This rearrangement joins TRBV19 to TRBJ1-4; tentatively, D is TRBD1 (5 bases). Germline V CDR1 and CDR2: LNHDA, SQIVND (reference sequence). This CDR3 spans 13 amino acids. Trimming pared 9 bases from V and 6 bases from J, leaving 14 bases between. CDR3 sequence reads: CASTLPGDEKLFF. The DNA of the CDR3 is TGTGCCAGCACTCTGCCGGGGGATGAAAAACTGTTTTTT.

The gene calls are TRBV18 and TRBJ1-3; D uncertain. The CDR3 contains 17 residues. Germline V gives CDR1 KGHSH, CDR2 LQKENI. The V end lost 4 bases, the J end lost 2 bases, and 18 bases lay between the germline ends. The CDR3 DNA sequence: TGTGCCAGCTCACAAACTTTTTCCAGGCGGGCTGGAAACACCATATATTTT. Amino acid sequence: CASSQTFSRRAGNTIYF.

The V gene is TRBV19, the J gene TRBJ1-2, with 8 bases that match TRBD1. The V gene's germline CDR1 is LNHDA and CDR2 SQIVND (reference sequence). CDR3 length: 15 residues. Trimming cost V 3 bases and J 2 bases; bases outside gene matches: 5. The CDR3 region has the DNA TGTGCCAGTAGTATTCAAGACAGGGGAAACTATGGCTACACCTTC. It yields the protein CASSIQDRGNYGYTF.

About this clone itself: Other DNA sequences within the sample encode an identical CDR3. The chain employs TRBV19 and TRBJ1-3; D remains ambiguous. Trimming left V 5 bases short and J 0 bases short, with 5 bases between. Looked up from germline, CDR1 is LNHDA and CDR2 is SQIVND (reference sequence). This CDR3 has 13 amino acids. The CDR3 DNA sequence: TGTGCCAGTAGTGGTAGCTCTGGAAACACCATATATTTT. It yields the protein CASSGSSGNTIYF.

The rearrangement uses TRBV29-1 and TRBJ1-1; the D gene is possibly TRBD1 (5 bases). The CDR3 consists of 14 residues. Trimming took off 3 bases at V and 3 bases at J, with 14 bases between the two ends. The V gene's germline CDR1 is SQVTM and CDR2 ANQGSEA. The CDR3 region is CSVDPGLSHTEAFF. DNA for the CDR3: TGCAGCGTTGACCCGGGACTCTCGCACACTGAAGCTTTCTTT.

The V call is TRBV29-1, the J call TRBJ1-1; D unresolved. Germline CDR1 SQVTM, CDR2 ANQGSEA. Trimming left V 5 bases short and J 11 bases short, with 21 bases between. This CDR3 spans 13 amino acids. CDR3 amino acids: CSVQTTGNAVAFF. For the CDR3, the DNA is TGCAGCGTTCAAACGACGGGGAACGCGGTTGCTTTCTTT.

The chain couples TRBV10-1 to TRBJ2-3, with D perhaps TRBD2 (5 bases). CDR1 and CDR2 (germline): WNHNN, SYGVQD (reference sequence). The CDR3 length is 14 residues. V was clipped by 0 bases and J by 5 bases, with 9 bases between them. The CDR3 sequence is CASSESGSRDTQYF. DNA of the CDR3: TGCGCCAGCAGTGAGTCGGGGAGCCGAGATACGCAGTATTTT.

The chain joins TRBV9 to TRBJ1-2; no clear D. The CDR3 extends over 14 amino acids. In germline, CDR1 is SGDLS, CDR2 YYNGEE. The V and J ends lost 4 bases and 7 bases respectively, with 17 bases between them. The chain's CDR3 is CASSSSGGAGGYTF. The CDR3 DNA follows: TGTGCCAGCAGCTCCAGCGGCGGCGCGGGTGGCTACACCTTC.

The V call is TRBV28, the J call TRBJ2-7; tentatively, D is TRBD2 (6 bases). The CDR3 spans 15 residues. Germline lookup yields CDR1 MDHEN and CDR2 SYDVKM. V was cut by 6 bases and J by 3 bases, with 18 bases left in between. The CDR3 here is CASSPFGGRSYEQYF. In nucleotides, the CDR3 is TGTGCCAGCAGCCCGTTCGGGGGACGGAGCTACGAGCAGTACTTC.

This CDR3 reads CASSMELAAQYF. CDR3 DNA: TGTGCCAGTAGTATGGAACTAGCCGCTCAGTATTTT. The chain employs TRBV19 and TRBJ2-3; possible D gene TRBD2, 6 bases. The CDR3 is made up of 12 amino acids. Germline V lookup: CDR1 LNHDA, CDR2 SQIVND (reference sequence). The germline V and J ends were trimmed by 3 bases and 12 bases, with 13 bases remaining between them.

J is TRBJ2-5 and V is TRBV3-1 (or the pseudogene TRBV3-2); TRBD1 is a possible D gene (6 bases). The germline V gene encodes CDR1 LGHDT and CDR2 YNNKEL (reference sequence). The CDR3 extends over 15 amino acids. V was trimmed by 4 bases and J by 0 bases, leaving 12 bases between them. CDR3 sequence (DNA): TGTGCCAGCAGCCTGTTGACAGGAAACCAAGAGACCCAGTACTTC. Its translation: CASSLLTGNQETQYF.

The V gene is TRBV15, the J gene TRBJ2-1; tentatively, D is TRBD1 (5 bases). From germline, CDR1 is LNHNV and CDR2 YYDKDF (reference sequence). The germline V and J ends were trimmed by 1 base and 8 bases, with 12 bases remaining between them. The CDR3 has 14 residues. The CDR3: CATSRGDGADEQFF. CDR3 coding DNA: TGTGCCACCAGCAGAGGTGATGGGGCCGATGAGCAGTTCTTC.

This sequence joins TRBV1 and TRBJ1-5; the table calls TRBD1, which could not be checked here. TRBV1 is deemed a pseudogene. The length of the CDR3 is 16 residues. CDR3 region: CTSSQDLAGYIQPQHF. In DNA, the CDR3 is TGCACCAGCAGCCAAGATTTGGCAGGGTATATTCAGCCCCAGCATTTT.

This clone came up a few times. The chain uses TRBV7-2 and TRBJ1-5; D is uncertain. There are 15 residues in the CDR3. Germline-derived CDR1 and CDR2 are SGHTA and FQGNSA. Between the trimmed V and J ends, which lost 4 bases and 1 base, there was a span of 11 bases. CDR3 DNA sequence: TGTGCCAGCAGCTCCTGGAGTTCAAGCAATCAGCCCCAGCATTTT. Its translation: CASSSWSSSNQPQHF.

J is TRBJ2-1 and V is TRBV21-1; the table's D call TRBD2 went unverified against the DNA. TRBV21-1 is recorded as a pseudogene. The CDR3 sequence is 12 residues long. The CDR3 is CASSGRDNEQFF. The CDR3 nucleotides are TGTGCCAGCAGCGGGAGAGACAATGAGCAGTTCTTC.

This chain joins TRBV5-5 and TRBJ1-1, with 8 bases lining up with TRBD1. The junction had 4 bases not matched to a gene; V was cut back by 2 bases and J by 4 bases. Germline CDR1 and CDR2: SGHKS and YYEKEE (reference sequence). The CDR3 runs 14 residues. The CDR3 loop reads CASSFYRGGTEAFF. The CDR3 DNA reads TGTGCCAGCAGCTTTTACAGGGGGGGCACTGAAGCTTTCTTT. Full variable domain (remainder filled in from reference TRBV5-5 and TRBJ1-1): DAGVTQSPTHLIKTRGQQVTLRCSPISGHKSVSWYQQVLGQGPQFIFQYYEKEERGRGNFPDRFSARQFPNYSSELNVNALLLGDSALYLCASSFYRGGTEAFFGQGTRLTVV.

This clone was counted once. The rearrangement links TRBV27 to TRBJ2-1, with 8 bases matching TRBD2. The CDR3 has 19 amino acids. Germline CDR1 reads MNHEY; CDR2 reads SMNVEV (reference sequence). V was pared by 3 bases and J by 0 bases, with 13 bases of the junction left unmatched. CDR3 bases: TGTGCCAGCAGTTTCTCCCGGGGTGTCGGGAGGGCCTCCTACAATGAGCAGTTCTTC. Translating it yields CASSFSRGVGRASYNEQFF.

CDR3 DNA: TGTGCCAGCAGCTTAGATACTAGCGGTGTGGGATACAATGAGCAGTTCTTC. Translated, it gives CASSLDTSGVGYNEQFF. The rearrangement joins TRBV11-2 to TRBJ2-1, with 8 bases matching TRBD2. The trim removed 0 bases at V and 4 bases at J, leaving 8 bases unmatched. This CDR3 is built from 17 residues. The V gene's germline CDR1 is SGHAT and CDR2 FQNNGV.

This clone was found once. This rearrangement joins TRBV7-2 to TRBJ1-2; D uncertain. This CDR3 region has 13 residues. The germline gives CDR1 SGHTA, CDR2 FQGNSA. The V end lost 3 bases, the J end lost 8 bases, and 13 bases lay between the germline ends. CDR3 sequence: CASSFPHPGGYTF. The CDR3 bases are TGTGCCAGCAGCTTCCCCCACCCGGGGGGCTACACCTTC.

This clone was counted a few times. The V and J genes are TRBV28 and TRBJ2-7; possible D gene TRBD2, 5 bases. CDR3 length: 13 residues. Per germline, CDR1 MDHEN and CDR2 SYDVKM. V dropped 3 bases and J dropped 4 bases, with 10 bases sitting between them. CDR3 in amino acids: CASSFAGIYEQYF. CDR3 nucleotides: TGTGCCAGCAGTTTCGCCGGGATATACGAGCAGTACTTC.

The chain links TRBV30 to TRBJ2-1, with 10 bases aligning to TRBD2. V dropped 0 bases and J dropped 14; count of bases not matched to a gene: 4. This CDR3 has 12 amino acids. Germline-derived CDR1 and CDR2 are GTSNPN and SVGIG (reference sequence). The CDR3 DNA sequence: TGTGCCTGGAGTGTCCTAGCGGGAGTAAAGTTCTTC. Translated, it gives CAWSVLAGVKFF. Full variable domain (rest looked up from reference TRBV30 and TRBJ2-1): SQTIHQWPATLVQPVGSPLSLECTVEGTSNPNLYWYRQAAGRGLQLLFYSVGIGQISSEVPQNLSASRPQDRQFILSSKKLLLSDSGFYLCAWSVLAGVKFFGPGTRLTVL.

This clone was recorded at least ten times. The identical CDR3 is also encoded by other nucleotide sequences in the sample. The rearrangement uses TRBV28 and TRBJ2-7; 10 positions match TRBD2. The CDR3 contains 15 residues. Germline CDR1 reads MDHEN; CDR2 reads SYDVKM. The ends lost 4 bases at V and 1 base at J; junction bases unmatched: 4. The CDR3 here is CASSSSGGGSYEQYF. CDR3 in DNA: TGTGCCAGCAGTTCTAGCGGGGGCGGGTCCTACGAGCAGTACTTC.

This clone has just one count. The rearrangement links TRBV7-9 to TRBJ2-3, with D possibly being TRBD1 (7 bases). CDR1 and CDR2 (germline): SEHNR, FQNEAQ (reference sequence). V was pared by 2 bases and J by 5 bases, with 17 bases between. The CDR3 covers 16 residues. The CDR3 bases are TGTGCCAGCAGCTTATACGGAGGGGGCGAGCGAGATACGCAGTATTTT. It translates to CASSLYGGGERDTQYF.

The chain combines TRBV2 with TRBJ2-5; TRBD2 matches 9 bases. Trimming took 2 bases from V and 4 from J; bases not matched to a gene: 8. Germline V gene lookup returns CDR1 SNHLY and CDR2 FYNNEI. The CDR3 extends over 16 amino acids. CDR3 residues: CASSERLAGGRETQYF. The CDR3 coding sequence is TGTGCCAGCAGTGAAAGATTGGCGGGAGGGAGAGAGACCCAGTACTTC.

V is TRBV18 and J is TRBJ1-2; D perhaps matches TRBD1 (6 bases). Trimming left V 4 bases short and J 2 bases short, with 14 bases between. The CDR3 has 15 residues. Germline values: CDR1 KGHSH, CDR2 LQKENI. The CDR3 DNA is TGTGCCAGCTCACAACAGGGCGAAGCCAACTATGGCTACACCTTC. Its protein product is CASSQQGEANYGYTF. The variable domain in full, with the rest retrieved from reference TRBV18 and TRBJ1-2, is NAGVMQNPRHLVRRRGQEARLRCSPMKGHSHVYWYRQLPEEGLKFMVYLQKENIIDESGMPKERFSAEFPKEGPSILRIQQVVRGDSAAYFCASSQQGEANYGYTFGSGTRLTVV.

This clone was seen just once. The chain has TRBV5-4 and TRBJ1-1, with TRBD1 identical over 7 bases. This CDR3 comprises 16 residues. The germline V gene has CDR1 SGHNT and CDR2 YYREEE (reference sequence). J gave up 4 bases and V 3 bases, and 12 bases lay outside the gene matches. CDR3 coding DNA: TGTGCCAGCAGCTCCCCGCAAACAGGGGTTTTCACTGAAGCTTTCTTT. It specifies CASSSPQTGVFTEAFF.